The sample holds a few counts of the clone carrying this T cell receptor (beta chain). What it binds is not known. Assay: immunoSEQ multiplex PCR; the TCRdb copy retains only in-frame clones and omits some. The sample carries 30,000 to 35,000 clones, about 76% recorded once. The data belong to a study of OX40 agonist ivuxolimab in advanced cancers. It was autoimmune disease history or systemic immunosuppression that excluded patients. General observations from the study: The study did not work out the antigen specificity of the expanded peripheral T cells. CD4+ and CD8+ T cells in blood underwent clonal expansion by week 6 at 0.1 to 3.0 mg/kg. Some nonresponders additionally presented with little normalized T-cell clonal expansion.

Trimming took 6 bases from V and 0 from J; bases not matched to a gene: 9. Germline-derived CDR1 and CDR2 are MDHEN and SYDVKM. CDR3 length: 17 amino acids. The chain links TRBV28 to TRBJ2-1; 9 nucleotides align to TRBD2. Sequences were derived from CD4+ or CD8+ T cells sorted from blood, sampled in a trial of the OX40 agonist ivuxolimab. The clonotype was recovered from an adult with an advanced solid tumor such as melanoma, head and neck, liver or kidney cancer. The CDR3 DNA reads TGTGCCAGCAGGCCCCCTAGCGGGAAGAGCTCCTACAATGAGCAGTTCTTC. Translated, it gives CASRPPSGKSSYNEQFF.